This entry concerns a single T cell receptor (beta chain). Its target is unknown. This sample stems from a study of T-cell reconstitution after alpha-beta-depleted transplantation in children. Study results and caveats: T-cell counts and diversity at one year following transplant were attributed mainly to newly produced T cells. In some patients, recipient T cells and intrathymic progenitors surviving conditioning explained high day-60 diversity. About two months after transplant, alpha-beta T cells reportedly came from several hundred expanded graft clones.

The CDR3 runs 15 residues. The germline V and J ends were trimmed by 6 bases and 4 bases, with 22 bases remaining between them. The V gene's germline CDR1 is SQVTM and CDR2 ANQGSEA. Preparation of the TCRbeta library was carried out with unique molecular identifiers. TCRdb redid the calling of the PCR reads with MiXCR, one entry per CDR3 protein. The sample records some 440,000 distinct CDR3 sequences, 15% to 20% being singletons. The specimen comprised PBMCs, mostly from graft donor cells, sampled 360 days after TCRalphabeta/CD19-depleted stem cell transplant. The sequence derives from a boy in the first two years of life who had a stem cell transplant for Wiskott-Aldrich syndrome, so the T cells may come from the graft donor. The gene calls are TRBV29-1 and TRBJ2-7, with a possible D match to TRBD1 (6 bases). The CDR3 here is CSVGRGKGDPYEQYF. For the CDR3, the DNA is TGCAGCGTCGGCAGGGGAAAGGGAGACCCTTACGAGCAGTACTTC.